Listed below are T cell receptor beta chains from one sample, sequenced in a study of cytomegalovirus exposure and HLA in healthy donors. Clones were sequenced by immunoSEQ multiplex PCR, and TCRdb holds only the in-frame ones, with some missing. The data hold nearly 70,000 clones, with about 74% observed a single time. Sequencing was done on a sample of PBMCs. The receptors here all came from a woman aged 60-70 years in good health and CMV-seropositive. Each CDR3 is given with its conserved first and last residue. A D gene is named only where the DNA matches it firmly. Clone size is not always given. Where it is, it says once, few, many or a class for expanded clones.

d_call,clone_size,j_call,v_call,cdr3_aa,cdr3_nt
NA,once,TRBJ2-3,TRBV19,CASSINLAIDTQYF,TGTGCCAGTAGTATTAACCTAGCAATAGATACGCAGTATTTT
NA,NA,TRBJ1-3,TRBV18,CASSPPSQSGNTIYF,TGTGCCAGCTCACCACCCTCACAGTCTGGAAACACCATATATTTT
TRBD1,NA,TRBJ2-1,TRBV29-1,CSVEDKQGSYNEQFF,TGCAGCGTTGAAGATAAACAGGGGTCGTACAATGAGCAGTTCTTC
TRBD1,NA,TRBJ1-2,TRBV5-1,CASSTGQSNYGYTF,TGCGCCAGCAGCACGGGACAGTCCAACTATGGCTACACCTTC
NA,once,TRBJ2-7,TRBV12-5,CASGWGPSEQYF,TGTGCTAGTGGTTGGGGCCCGAGCGAGCAGTACTTC
TRBD1,NA,TRBJ1-5,TRBV4-1,CASSPVGQGHINQPQHF,TGCGCCAGCAGCCCCGTGGGACAGGGTCACATCAATCAGCCCCAGCATTTT
NA,once,TRBJ1-2,TRBV18,CASSLLMEDNYGYTF,TGTGCCAGCTCACTACTTATGGAGGATAACTATGGCTACACCTTC
NA,NA,TRBJ1-1,TRBV19,CASTLHEGEMATEAFF,TGTGCCAGTACCCTACACGAGGGCGAGATGGCCACTGAAGCTTTCTTT
TRBD1,NA,TRBJ1-2,TRBV29-1,CSVETTGVNGYTF,TGCAGCGTAGAAACGACAGGGGTGAATGGCTACACCTTC
NA,NA,TRBJ2-7,TRBV7-9,CASSLSTGEQYF,TGTGCCAGCAGCTTAAGTACGGGGGAGCAGTACTTC
TRBD2,NA,TRBJ2-5,TRBV2,CASLRGSSGKETQYF,TGTGCCAGCCTCCGGGGGAGTAGCGGGAAAGAGACCCAGTACTTC
TRBD2,few,TRBJ2-7,TRBV6-1,CASSPRTSGGEQYF,TGTGCCAGCAGTCCCCGAACTAGCGGGGGCGAGCAGTACTTC
NA,NA,TRBJ1-5,TRBV19,CASTPRRGVNQPQHF,TGTGCCAGTACTCCCCGTCGGGGGGTCAATCAGCCCCAGCATTTT
NA,NA,TRBJ2-2,TRBV4-1,CASSQGRGRTGELFF,TGCGCCAGCAGCCAAGGGCGGGGGCGGACCGGGGAGCTGTTTTTT